These 8 T cell receptor beta chains came from one sample sequenced in a study of OX40 agonist ivuxolimab in advanced cancers. Libraries were prepared by immunoSEQ multiplex PCR; TCRdb keeps only in-frame clonotypes and omits some of them. Among 95,000 to 150,000 clones, 85% to 95% were seen once, and the ten largest hold roughly 0.15%. The sequences come from CD4+ or CD8+ T cells sorted from blood, collected in a trial of the OX40 agonist ivuxolimab. All receptors derive from an adult with an advanced solid tumor such as melanoma, head and neck, liver or kidney cancer.

This clone was counted between two and nine times. The chain joins TRBV7-2 to TRBJ1-1; 7 bases agree with TRBD1. Germline assignment: CDR1 SGHTA and CDR2 FQGNSA. J lost 7 bases, V lost 5 bases, and 7 bases had no gene match. The CDR3 is 13 amino acids. The CDR3 is CASSDRVLGEAFF. The CDR3 DNA follows: TGTGCCAGCAGCGACAGGGTTTTAGGTGAAGCTTTCTTT.

The genes are TRBV5-6 and TRBJ2-2, with 10 bases lining up with TRBD2. The ends lost 2 bases at V and 3 bases at J; junction bases unmatched: 10. The length of the CDR3 is 18 residues. Germline V gives CDR1 SGHDT, CDR2 YYEEEE. The CDR3 DNA sequence: TGTGCCAGCAGCTTTTCTCTCTTAGCGGGGGGCCACACCGGGGAGCTGTTTTTT. Translated: CASSFSLLAGGHTGELFF.

This rearrangement joins TRBV15 to TRBJ2-7; TRBD1 matches 9 bases. The CDR3 runs to 16 residues. Per the germline V gene, CDR1 is LNHNV and CDR2 is YYDKDF (reference sequence). V trimming: 0 bases; J trimming: 3 bases; junction bases outside the gene matches: 6. The CDR3 DNA follows: TGTGCCACCAGCAGAGAGGAAGGGACAGGGATCTACGAGCAGTACTTC. Protein product: CATSREEGTGIYEQYF. The entire variable domain, with the rest obtained from reference TRBV15 and TRBJ2-7, is as follows: DAMVIQNPRYQVTQFGKPVTLSCSQTLNHNVMYWYQQKSSQAPKLLFHYYDKDFNNEADTPDNFQSRRPNTSFCFLDIRSPGLGDTAMYLCATSREEGTGIYEQYFGPGTRLTVT.

This chain connects TRBV5-5 to TRBJ2-7, with a possible D match to TRBD1 (6 bases). This CDR3 comprises 14 residues. Trimming removed 3 bases from V and 7 bases from J, with 17 bases in between. Per germline, CDR1 SGHKS and CDR2 YYEKEE (reference sequence). Here the CDR3 reads CASSSGQILGEQYF. In DNA, the CDR3 is TGTGCCAGCAGCTCCGGACAGATCCTAGGGGAGCAGTACTTC.

This chain joins TRBV19 and TRBJ2-2; unclear D gene. The length of the CDR3 is 13 residues. The germline gives CDR1 LNHDA, CDR2 SQIVND (reference sequence). V was shortened by 4 bases and J by 1 base, with 4 bases between the two germline ends. The CDR3 sequence is CASSTRNTGELFF. The CDR3 DNA follows: TGTGCCAGTAGTACTCGGAACACCGGGGAGCTGTTTTTT.

CDR3 loop: CASSLVPGQGFMNTEAFF. In nucleotides, the CDR3 is TGCGCCAGCAGCTTGGTACCGGGACAGGGCTTCATGAACACTGAAGCTTTCTTT. The chain employs TRBV5-1 and TRBJ1-1; 9 bases are shared with TRBD1. This CDR3 is built from 18 residues. Unmatched junction bases numbered 9, after V lost 0 bases and J lost 0 bases. CDR1 and CDR2 from the germline V gene are SGHRS and YFSETQ.

The rearrangement uses TRBV2 and TRBJ2-2; 7 nucleotides align to TRBD2. The CDR3 extends over 14 amino acids. J gave up 4 bases and V 6 bases, and 5 bases lay outside the gene matches. Per the germline V gene, CDR1 is SNHLY and CDR2 is FYNNEI. CDR3 nucleotide sequence: TGTGCCAGCAGCGCCACTAGCGTCACCGGGGAGCTGTTTTTT. It yields the protein CASSATSVTGELFF. The full variable domain, its missing parts supplied by reference TRBV2 and TRBJ2-2, is EPEVTQTPSHQVTQMGQEVILRCVPISNHLYFYWYRQILGQKVEFLVSFYNNEISEKSEIFDDQFSVERPDGSNFTLKIRSTKLEDSAMYFCASSATSVTGELFFGEGSRLTVL.

This clone was seen only once. This chain uses TRBV19 with TRBJ1-1; D gene ambiguous. This CDR3 spans 15 amino acids. Trimming shortened V by 0 bases and J by 1 base, and 9 bases separated the two germline ends. CDR1 and CDR2 from the germline V gene are LNHDA and SQIVND (reference sequence). CDR3 sequence: CASSIDRHRNTEAFF. CDR3 coding DNA: TGTGCCAGTAGTATAGATCGACACAGGAACACTGAAGCTTTCTTT.